This T cell receptor beta chain stems from a study of blood T cell repertoires in COVID-19. Study-level information: Sites in the United States, Italy and Spain provided acute and convalescent COVID-19 samples. T cells, B-cell-depleted T cells, or PBMCs provided the cDNA or gDNA that served as material.

The CDR3 has 11 residues. Germline CDR1 is MNHEY and CDR2 is SVGAGI. The ends were cut back, 7 bases at V and 4 bases at J, with 7 bases in the middle. Original data processing: Nucleated cell counts were estimated from reference gene primer amplification. Data came from immunoSEQ multiplex PCR; TCRdb stores just in-frame clones and leaves some out. D and trimming come from the DNA, and the V and J calls and clone size come from that table. The data show under 300,000 clones, roughly 77% seen once. The V and J genes are TRBV6-5 and TRBJ1-2; D is unresolved. The TCR sequence derives from a woman of 80 years or more with acute or convalescent COVID-19. Material for sequencing was peripheral blood. CDR3 in DNA: TGTGCCAGCACCGGAGCCTATGGCTACACCTTC. It encodes CASTGAYGYTF.